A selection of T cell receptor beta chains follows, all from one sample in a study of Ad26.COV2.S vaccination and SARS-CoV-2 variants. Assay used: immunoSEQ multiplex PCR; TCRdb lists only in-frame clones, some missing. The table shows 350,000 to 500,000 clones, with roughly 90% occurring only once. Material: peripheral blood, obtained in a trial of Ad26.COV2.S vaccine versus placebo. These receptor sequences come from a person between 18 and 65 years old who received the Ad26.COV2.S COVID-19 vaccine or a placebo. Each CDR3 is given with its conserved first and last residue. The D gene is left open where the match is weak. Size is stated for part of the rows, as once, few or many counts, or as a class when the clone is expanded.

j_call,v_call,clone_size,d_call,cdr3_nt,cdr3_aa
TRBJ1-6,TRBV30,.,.,TGTGCCTGGAGCGACTCCTCCATATATAATTCACCCCTCCACTTT,CAWSDSSIYNSPLHF
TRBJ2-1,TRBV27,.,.,TGTGCCAGCTACGGATACAATGAGCAGTTCTTC,CASYGYNEQFF
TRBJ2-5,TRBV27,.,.,TGTGCCAGCAGTTCGATGGGGACCCAGTACTTC,CASSSMGTQYF
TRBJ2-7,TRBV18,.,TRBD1,TGTGCCAGCTCACCACTGGGGACAGGGCGGTACGAGCAGTACTTC,CASSPLGTGRYEQYF
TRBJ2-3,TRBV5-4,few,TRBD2,TGTGCCAGCAGCTTGTTAGGGGGGACTAGCGGGAGAACGGATACGCAGTATTTT,CASSLLGGTSGRTDTQYF
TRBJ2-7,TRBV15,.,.,TGTGCCACTGGAATCGGGGGAGTAGGGAACGAGCAGTACTTC,CATGIGGVGNEQYF
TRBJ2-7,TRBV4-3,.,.,TGCGCCAGCAGCCAAGATCAGGGTTACGAGCAGTACTTC,CASSQDQGYEQYF
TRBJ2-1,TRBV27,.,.,TGTGCCAGCAGTTTAGTGCCAGCCAGCTACAATGAGCAGTTCTTC,CASSLVPASYNEQFF
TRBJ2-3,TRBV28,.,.,TGTGCCAGCGGATACGGGACACGGAATGACTATTTT,CASGYGTRNDYF
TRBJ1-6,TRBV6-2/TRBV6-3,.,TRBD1,TGTGCCAGCAGTCTTCCTAGACAGGGGAGAAATTCACCCCTCCACTTT,CASSLPRQGRNSPLHF
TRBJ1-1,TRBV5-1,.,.,TGCGCCAGCAGATATCGACAGAACACTGAAGCTTTCTTT,CASRYRQNTEAFF
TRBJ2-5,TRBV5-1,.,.,TGCGCCAGCTGCGGGACACTTCCGCAAGAGACCCAGTACTTC,CASCGTLPQETQYF
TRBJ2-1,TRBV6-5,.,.,TGTGCCAGCAGCAGAACAAGGGAAAATGAGCAGTTCTTC,CASSRTRENEQFF
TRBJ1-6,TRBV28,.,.,TGTGCCAGCAGCAGAGGACGGTCTTTTAATTCACCCCTCCACTTT,CASSRGRSFNSPLHF
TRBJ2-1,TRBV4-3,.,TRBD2,TGCGCCAGCAGCTACGGACTAGAATCCTACAATGAGCAGTTCTTC,CASSYGLESYNEQFF
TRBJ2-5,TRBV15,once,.,TGTGCCACCGAGGAGGTGCCACCGGGTGGACAAGAGACCCAGTACTTC,CATEEVPPGGQETQYF
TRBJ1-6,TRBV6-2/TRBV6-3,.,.,TGTGCCAGCAGTGGGACGGCCAATTCACCCCTCCACTTT,CASSGTANSPLHF
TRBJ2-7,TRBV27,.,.,TGTGCCAGCAGCCTGACCGGAAACGGGGCCTACGAGCAGTACTTC,CASSLTGNGAYEQYF
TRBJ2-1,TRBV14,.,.,TGTGCCAGCAGCCAAGAAGGAGGGGACACTTTTTACAATGAGCAGTTCTTC,CASSQEGGDTFYNEQFF
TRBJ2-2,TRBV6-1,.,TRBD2,TGTGCCAGCAGTGAACTAGCGGGAGGGCCCGGGGAGCTGTTTTTT,CASSELAGGPGELFF
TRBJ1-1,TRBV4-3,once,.,TGCGCCAGCAGCTCTCTGGCGAACACTGAAGCTTTCTTT,CASSSLANTEAFF
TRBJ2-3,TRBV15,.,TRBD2,TGTGCCACGACTAGCGGGAGGGCATGGGGAGATACGCAGTATTTT,CATTSGRAWGDTQYF
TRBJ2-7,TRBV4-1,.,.,TGCGCCAGCAGCCAAGATTTCGGCCCTCTCGAGCAGTACTTC,CASSQDFGPLEQYF
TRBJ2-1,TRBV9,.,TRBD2,TGTGCCAGCAGCGTAGGTCTAGCGGAAAACTACAATGAGCAGTTCTTC,CASSVGLAENYNEQFF
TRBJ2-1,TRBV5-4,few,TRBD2,TGTGCCAGCAGCCAAGGCGGTAGGCGGACTAGCGCTGGTGAGCAGTTCTTC,CASSQGGRRTSAGEQFF
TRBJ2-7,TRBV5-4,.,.,TGTGCCAGCAGCTTGGATGGCTCCACTACCTACGAGCAGTACTTC,CASSLDGSTTYEQYF
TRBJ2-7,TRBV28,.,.,TGTGCCAGCAGTTTAGGTGCCTACGAGCAGTACTTC,CASSLGAYEQYF
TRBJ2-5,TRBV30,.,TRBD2,TGTGCCTGGACCCCATCGGGGGGGGTCACCCAGTACTTC,CAWTPSGGVTQYF
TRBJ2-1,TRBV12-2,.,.,TGTGCAAGTCGCTTAGCCGGGTCCTACGGATACAATGAGCAGTTCTTC,CASRLAGSYGYNEQFF
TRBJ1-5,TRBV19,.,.,TGTGCCAGTCGGGACCCCTACGGTGATCAGCCCCAGCATTTT,CASRDPYGDQPQHF
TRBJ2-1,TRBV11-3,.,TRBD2,TGTGCCAGCAGCTCGGGACTAGCGGTAGCCCCGGACTCCTACAATGAGCAGTTCTTC,CASSSGLAVAPDSYNEQFF
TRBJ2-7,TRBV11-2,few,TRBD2,TGTGCCAGCAGCGCACTTGCTTTGCGGGAGGTAACCTACGAGCAGTACTTC,CASSALALREVTYEQYF
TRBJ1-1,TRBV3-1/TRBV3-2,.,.,TGTGCCAGCAGCCAAGTAGATAACACTGAAGCTTTCTTT,CASSQVDNTEAFF
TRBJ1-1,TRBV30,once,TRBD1,TGTGCCTGGAAACAGGGGGCACCTGAAGCTTTCTTT,CAWKQGAPEAFF
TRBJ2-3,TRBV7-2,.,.,TGTGCCAGCAGCCCCCGGAAAGCGGTTAGTAGCACAGATACGCAGTATTTT,CASSPRKAVSSTDTQYF
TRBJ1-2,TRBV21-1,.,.,TGTGCCACAAGACGGTCCTATGGCTACACCTTC,CATRRSYGYTF
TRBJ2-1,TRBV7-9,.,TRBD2,TGTGCCAGCAGCACCCCCTTCACTAGCGGGAGGAACAATGAGCAGTTCTTC,CASSTPFTSGRNNEQFF
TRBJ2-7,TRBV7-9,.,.,TGTGCCAGCAGCATCCACAGCGGGGTGGGGGCCAACTCCTACGAGCAGTACTTC,CASSIHSGVGANSYEQYF
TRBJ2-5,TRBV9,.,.,TGTGCCAGCAGCGAGCGACAGGGAGGAGAGACCCAGTACTTC,CASSERQGGETQYF
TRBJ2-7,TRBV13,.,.,TGTGCCAGCAGCTTTGCCGGGGGTGCCTACGAGCAGTACTTC,CASSFAGGAYEQYF
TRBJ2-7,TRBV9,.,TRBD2,TGTGCCAGCAGCGTTCGACTAGCGGGAGCCGACGAGCAGTACTTC,CASSVRLAGADEQYF
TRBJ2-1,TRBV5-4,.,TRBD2,TGTGCCAGCAGCTCCGGGACTAGCGGGACCAGCTCCTACAATGAGCAGTTCTTC,CASSSGTSGTSSYNEQFF
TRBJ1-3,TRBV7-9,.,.,TGTGCCAGCAGCCCCCCGCAGGGTGGCGGCCTCTCTGGAAACACCATATATTTT,CASSPPQGGGLSGNTIYF
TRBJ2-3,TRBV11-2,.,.,TGTGCCAGCAGCGCACCCCTTCTAGCGAGGAGTGCAGATACGCAGTATTTT,CASSAPLLARSADTQYF
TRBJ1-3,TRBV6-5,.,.,TGTGCCAGCAGTAACACGGGGGGCACCATATATTTT,CASSNTGGTIYF
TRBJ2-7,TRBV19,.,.,TGTGCCAGTAGCAACCTAAGGGGGGACGAGCAGTACTTC,CASSNLRGDEQYF
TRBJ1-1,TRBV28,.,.,TGTGCCAGCAGTTCCCGGGAGTGGATGAACACTGAAGCTTTCTTT,CASSSREWMNTEAFF
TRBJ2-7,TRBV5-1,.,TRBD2,TGCGCCAGCAGCCCCGGACTAGCGGGAGGCCAGGTTTACGAGCAGTACTTC,CASSPGLAGGQVYEQYF
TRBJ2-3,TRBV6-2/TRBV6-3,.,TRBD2,TGTGCCAGCAGTTACTCCCTAGCGGGGTCTAGCACAGATACGCAGTATTTT,CASSYSLAGSSTDTQYF
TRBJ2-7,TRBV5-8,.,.,TGTGCCAGCAGCTTGGCCCAGACAAACTACGAGCAGTACTTC,CASSLAQTNYEQYF
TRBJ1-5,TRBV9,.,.,TGTGCCAGCAGCGTAGGGGAACAGATCAATCAGCCCCAGCATTTT,CASSVGEQINQPQHF
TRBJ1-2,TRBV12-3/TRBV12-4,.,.,TGTGCCAGCAGTAGCGGAGCCGATGGCTACACCTTC,CASSSGADGYTF
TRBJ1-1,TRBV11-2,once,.,TGTGCCAGCAGCGCAGGGGTCGGGTACACTGAAGCTTTCTTT,CASSAGVGYTEAFF
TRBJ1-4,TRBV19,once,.,TGTGCCAGTAGTATTTTCAGGGATGAAAAACTGTTTTTT,CASSIFRDEKLFF
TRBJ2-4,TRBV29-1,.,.,TGCAGCGTTGTGGGGGGAATAGCCAAAAACATTCAGTACTTC,CSVVGGIAKNIQYF
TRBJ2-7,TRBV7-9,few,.,TGTGCCAGCAGCTTAGGAGTAACGCGGCAGAACGGCAACTACGAGCAGTACTTC,CASSLGVTRQNGNYEQYF
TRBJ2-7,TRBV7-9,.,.,TGTGCCAGCAGCTTAGCCAGTCACGAGCAGTACTTC,CASSLASHEQYF
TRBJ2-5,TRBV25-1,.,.,TGTGCCAGCAGTGGAGAGACCCAGTACTTC,CASSGETQYF
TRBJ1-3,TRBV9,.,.,TGTGCCAGCAGCGTTCAAGAATCTGGAAACACCATATATTTT,CASSVQESGNTIYF
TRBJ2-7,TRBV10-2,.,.,TGCGCCAGCAGTGGAGGACTCTACCTCTCCTACGAGCAGTACTTC,CASSGGLYLSYEQYF